The TCR beta chain described here comes from a study of Graves' ophthalmopathy and Graves' hyperthyroidism. The overall study: No treatment had been given when peripheral blood was collected at initial diagnosis.

Germline V gives CDR1 SQVTM, CDR2 ANQGSEA. Ends included, the CDR3 has 8 residues. Diagnostic conclusions were grounded in clinical symptoms, serum thyroxine, TRAb, thyroid ultrasound and orbital computed tomography. PBMCs were isolated from an approximately 10 ml sample of fresh peripheral blood. Worth noting for this clonotype: Here the CDR3 omits its conserved ending phenylalanine or tryptophan, so a read error is the likely source. The DNA is omitted, as the CDR3 cannot be located on it reliably, and the CDR3 follows TCRdb's listing.

RNA transcripts served as template for amplifying TCR beta CDR3 sequences. In the first round, RT-PCR was carried out with HTBI primers, and a multiplex PCR formed the second round. Using its own MiXCR run on the multiplex PCR reads, TCRdb lists one record per CDR3 protein. Among hundreds of thousands of distinct CDR3 sequences listed, around 40% were seen once. This TCR derives from an adult man with Graves' ophthalmopathy. This rearrangement joins TRBV29-1 to TRBJ2-7; TRBD1 is taken as the D call from the table, unchecked against the DNA. The specimen was peripheral blood. The CDR3 loop is CSVVGTDT.